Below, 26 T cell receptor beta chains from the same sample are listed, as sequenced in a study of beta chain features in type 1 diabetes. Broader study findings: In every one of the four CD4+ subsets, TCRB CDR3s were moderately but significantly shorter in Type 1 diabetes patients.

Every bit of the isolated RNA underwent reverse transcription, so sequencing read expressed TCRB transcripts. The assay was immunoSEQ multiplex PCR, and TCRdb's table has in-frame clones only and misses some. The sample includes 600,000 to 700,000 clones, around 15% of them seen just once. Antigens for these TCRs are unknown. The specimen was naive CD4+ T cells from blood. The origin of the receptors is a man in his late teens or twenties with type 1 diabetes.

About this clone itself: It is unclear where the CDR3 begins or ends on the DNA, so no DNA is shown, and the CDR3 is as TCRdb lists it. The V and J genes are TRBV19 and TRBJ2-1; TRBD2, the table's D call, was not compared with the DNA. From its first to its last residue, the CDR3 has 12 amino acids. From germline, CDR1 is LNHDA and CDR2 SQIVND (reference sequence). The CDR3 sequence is CASTSDGLAQFF.

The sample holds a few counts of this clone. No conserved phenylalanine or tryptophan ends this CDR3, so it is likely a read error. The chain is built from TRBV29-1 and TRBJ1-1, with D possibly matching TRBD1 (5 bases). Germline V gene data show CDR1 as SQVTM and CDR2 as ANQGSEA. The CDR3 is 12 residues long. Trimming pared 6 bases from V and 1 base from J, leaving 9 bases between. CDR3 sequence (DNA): TGCAGCGTCAGGGTCGGGAACACTGAAGCTTTCTCT. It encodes CSVRVGNTEAFS.

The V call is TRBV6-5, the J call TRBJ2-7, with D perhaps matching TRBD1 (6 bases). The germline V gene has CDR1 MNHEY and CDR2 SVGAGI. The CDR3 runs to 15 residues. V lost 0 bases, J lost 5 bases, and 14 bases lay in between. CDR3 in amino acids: CASSYSQGGYDEQYF. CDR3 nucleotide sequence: TGTGCCAGCAGTTACTCCCAAGGGGGTTACGACGAGCAGTACTTC.

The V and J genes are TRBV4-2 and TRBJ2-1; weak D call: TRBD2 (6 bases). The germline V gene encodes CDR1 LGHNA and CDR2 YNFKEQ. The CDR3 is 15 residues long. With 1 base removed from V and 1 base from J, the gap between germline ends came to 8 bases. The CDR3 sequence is CASSQGGASYNEQFF. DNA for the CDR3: TGTGCCAGCAGCCAAGGCGGGGCTTCCTACAATGAGCAGTTCTTC.

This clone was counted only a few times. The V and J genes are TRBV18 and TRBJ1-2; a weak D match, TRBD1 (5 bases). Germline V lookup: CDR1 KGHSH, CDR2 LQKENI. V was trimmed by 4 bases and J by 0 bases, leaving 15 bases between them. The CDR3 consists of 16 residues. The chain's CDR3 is CASSHSEGRANYGYTF. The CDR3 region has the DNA TGTGCCAGCTCACATTCAGAGGGGAGAGCTAACTATGGCTACACCTTC.

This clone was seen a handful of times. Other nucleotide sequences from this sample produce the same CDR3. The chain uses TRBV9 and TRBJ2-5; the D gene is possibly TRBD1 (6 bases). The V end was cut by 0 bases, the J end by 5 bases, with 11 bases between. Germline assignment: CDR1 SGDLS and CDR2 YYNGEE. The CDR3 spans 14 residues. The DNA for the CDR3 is TGTGCCAGCAGCGTAGTGGGGCAGGGGGAGACCCAGTACTTC. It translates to CASSVVGQGETQYF.

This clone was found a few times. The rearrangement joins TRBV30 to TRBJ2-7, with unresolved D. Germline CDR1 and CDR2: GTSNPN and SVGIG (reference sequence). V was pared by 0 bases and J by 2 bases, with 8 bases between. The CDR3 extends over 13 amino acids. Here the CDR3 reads CAWSVTVAYEQYF. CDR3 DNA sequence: TGTGCCTGGAGTGTAACAGTCGCCTACGAGCAGTACTTC. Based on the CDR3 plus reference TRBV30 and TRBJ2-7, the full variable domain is SQTIHQWPATLVQPVGSPLSLECTVEGTSNPNLYWYRQAAGRGLQLLFYSVGIGQISSEVPQNLSASRPQDRQFILSSKKLLLSDSGFYLCAWSVTVAYEQYFGPGTRLTVT.

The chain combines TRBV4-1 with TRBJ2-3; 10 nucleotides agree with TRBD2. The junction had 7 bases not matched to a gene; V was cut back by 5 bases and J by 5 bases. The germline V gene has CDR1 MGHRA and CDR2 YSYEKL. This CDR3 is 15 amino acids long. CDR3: CASSILAGAGDTQYF. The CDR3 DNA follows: TGCGCCAGCAGCATCCTAGCGGGGGCGGGAGATACGCAGTATTTT.

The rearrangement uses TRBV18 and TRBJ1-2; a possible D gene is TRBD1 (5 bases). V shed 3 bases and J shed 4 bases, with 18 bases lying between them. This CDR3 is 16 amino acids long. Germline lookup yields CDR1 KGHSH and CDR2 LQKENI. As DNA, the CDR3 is TGTGCCAGCTCACCCACCGCCAGAGACAGATTCTATGGCTACACCTTC. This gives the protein CASSPTARDRFYGYTF.

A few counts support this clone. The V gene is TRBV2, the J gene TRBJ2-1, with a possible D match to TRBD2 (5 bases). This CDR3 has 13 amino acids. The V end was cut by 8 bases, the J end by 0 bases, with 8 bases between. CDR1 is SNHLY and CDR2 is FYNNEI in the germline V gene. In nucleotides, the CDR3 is TGTGCCAGCTTGCGGGTCTCCTACAATGAGCAGTTCTTC. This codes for CASLRVSYNEQFF.

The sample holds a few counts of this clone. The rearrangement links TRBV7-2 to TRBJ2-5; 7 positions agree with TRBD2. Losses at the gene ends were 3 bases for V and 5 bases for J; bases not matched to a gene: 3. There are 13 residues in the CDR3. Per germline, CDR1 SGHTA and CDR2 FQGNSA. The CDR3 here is CASSFAGDETQYF. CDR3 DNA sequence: TGTGCCAGCAGCTTTGCGGGGGACGAGACCCAGTACTTC.

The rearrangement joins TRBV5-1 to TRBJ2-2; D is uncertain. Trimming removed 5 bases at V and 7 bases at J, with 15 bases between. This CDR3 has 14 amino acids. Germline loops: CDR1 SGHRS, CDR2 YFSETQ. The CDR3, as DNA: TGCGCCAGCAGTTCCACAGCCCCCGGCGGGGAGCTGTTTTTT. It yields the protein CASSSTAPGGELFF.

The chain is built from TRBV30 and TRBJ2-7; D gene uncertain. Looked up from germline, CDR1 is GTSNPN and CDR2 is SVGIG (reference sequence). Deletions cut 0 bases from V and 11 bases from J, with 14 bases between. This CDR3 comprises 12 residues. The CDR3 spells CAWSVLSQFKYF. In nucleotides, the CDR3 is TGTGCCTGGAGTGTACTGAGTCAGTTTAAGTACTTC.

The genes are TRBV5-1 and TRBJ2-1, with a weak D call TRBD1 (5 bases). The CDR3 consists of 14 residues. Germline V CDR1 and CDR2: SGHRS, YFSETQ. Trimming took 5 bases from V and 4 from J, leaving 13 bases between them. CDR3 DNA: TGCGCCAGCAGTGGGGCAGAACAGTACAATGAGCAGTTCTTC. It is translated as CASSGAEQYNEQFF.

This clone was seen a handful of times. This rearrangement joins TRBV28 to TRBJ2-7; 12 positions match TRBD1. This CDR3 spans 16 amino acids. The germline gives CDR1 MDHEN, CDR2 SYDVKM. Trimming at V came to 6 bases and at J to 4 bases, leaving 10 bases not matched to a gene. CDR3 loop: CASSPPGQGAGYEQYF. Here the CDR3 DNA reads TGTGCCAGCAGCCCGCCGGGACAGGGGGCGGGATACGAGCAGTACTTC.

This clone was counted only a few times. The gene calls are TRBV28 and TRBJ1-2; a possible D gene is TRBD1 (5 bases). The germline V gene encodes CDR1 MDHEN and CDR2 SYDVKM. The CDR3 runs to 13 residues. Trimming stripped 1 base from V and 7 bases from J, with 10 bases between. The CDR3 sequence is CASSLSGAAGYTF. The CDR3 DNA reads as TGTGCCAGCAGTTTATCTGGGGCGGCTGGCTACACCTTC.

The CDR3 coding sequence is TGTGCCAGCAGTAAACTGGGCTCCTATAATTCACCCCTCCACTTT. It codes for CASSKLGSYNSPLHF. The V call is TRBV9, the J call TRBJ1-6; D unresolved. The CDR3 contains 15 residues. Germline V gene data show CDR1 as SGDLS and CDR2 as YYNGEE. The ends were cut back, 5 bases at V and 0 bases at J, with 9 bases in the middle.

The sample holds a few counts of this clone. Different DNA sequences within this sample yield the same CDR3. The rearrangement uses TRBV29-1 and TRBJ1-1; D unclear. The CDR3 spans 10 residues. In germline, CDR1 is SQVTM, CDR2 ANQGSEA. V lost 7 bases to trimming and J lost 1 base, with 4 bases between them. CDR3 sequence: CSAANTEAFF. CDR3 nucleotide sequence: TGCAGCGCGGCGAACACTGAAGCTTTCTTT.

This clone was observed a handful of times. The CDR3 loop reads CASSPQGVSTEAFF. The CDR3, as DNA: TGTGCCAGCTCCCCCCAGGGTGTAAGCACTGAAGCTTTCTTT. V usage is TRBV7-2 and J usage is TRBJ1-1, with D perhaps matching TRBD1 (5 bases). Germline CDR1 SGHTA, CDR2 FQGNSA. This CDR3 is 14 amino acids long. V was clipped by 8 bases and J by 4 bases, with 17 bases between them.

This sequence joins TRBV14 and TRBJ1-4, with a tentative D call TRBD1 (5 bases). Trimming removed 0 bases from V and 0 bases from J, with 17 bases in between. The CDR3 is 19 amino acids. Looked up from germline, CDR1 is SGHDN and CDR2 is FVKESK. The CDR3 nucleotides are TGTGCCAGCAGCCAAGAGTTATGGGACGGAAAAACAACTAATGAAAAACTGTTTTTT. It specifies CASSQELWDGKTTNEKLFF.

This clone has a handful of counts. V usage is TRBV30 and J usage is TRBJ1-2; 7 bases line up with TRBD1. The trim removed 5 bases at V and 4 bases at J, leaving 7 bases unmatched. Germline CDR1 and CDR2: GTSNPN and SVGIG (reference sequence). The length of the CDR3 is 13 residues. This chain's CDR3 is CAWVRGGGYGYTF. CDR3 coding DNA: TGTGCCTGGGTTCGAGGGGGCGGCTATGGCTACACCTTC.

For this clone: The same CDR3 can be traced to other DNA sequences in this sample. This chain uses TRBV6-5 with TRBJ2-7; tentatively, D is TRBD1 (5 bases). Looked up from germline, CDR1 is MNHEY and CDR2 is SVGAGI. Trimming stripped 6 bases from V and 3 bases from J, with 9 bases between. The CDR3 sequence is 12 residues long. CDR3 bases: TGTGCCAGCAGCTCAGACAGCTACGAGCAGTACTTC. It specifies CASSSDSYEQYF.

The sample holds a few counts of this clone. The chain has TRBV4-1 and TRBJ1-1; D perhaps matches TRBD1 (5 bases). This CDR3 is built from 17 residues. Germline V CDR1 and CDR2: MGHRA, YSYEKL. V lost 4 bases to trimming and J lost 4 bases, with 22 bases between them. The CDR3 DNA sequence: TGCGCCAGCAGCCGAGACGACCTCCGGTTGGGGGGCACTGAAGCTTTCTTT. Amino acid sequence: CASSRDDLRLGGTEAFF.

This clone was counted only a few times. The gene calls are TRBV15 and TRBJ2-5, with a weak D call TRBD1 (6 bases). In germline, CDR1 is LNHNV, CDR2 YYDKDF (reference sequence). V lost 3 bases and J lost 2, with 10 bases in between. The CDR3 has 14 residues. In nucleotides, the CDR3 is TGTGCCACCAGCAGCACAGGGATACAAGAGACCCAGTACTTC. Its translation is CATSSTGIQETQYF.

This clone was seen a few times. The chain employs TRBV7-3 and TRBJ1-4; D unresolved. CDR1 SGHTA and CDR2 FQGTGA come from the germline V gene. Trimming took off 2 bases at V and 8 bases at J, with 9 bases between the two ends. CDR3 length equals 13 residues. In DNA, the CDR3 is TGTGCCAGCAGCTTATACCGAGGGGAAAAACTGTTTTTT. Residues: CASSLYRGEKLFF.

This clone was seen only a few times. The CDR3 region is CASSAPSHRVTGEQYF. CDR3 bases: TGTGCCAGCAGTGCTCCGAGTCACAGGGTCACTGGGGAGCAGTACTTC. This chain uses TRBV6-6 with TRBJ2-7; D perhaps matches TRBD1 (6 bases). The germline CDR1 and CDR2 sequences are MNHNY and SVGAGI (reference sequence). This CDR3 has 16 amino acids. V was shortened by 5 bases and J by 7 bases, with 24 bases between the two germline ends.